This T cell receptor (beta chain) appears in the sequencing data of a study of CD8 T cells in Susac syndrome. RNA amounts of about 0.5 to 1 ug underwent reverse transcription with random hexamers. TCRdb analysed the immunoSEQ multiplex PCR reads with MiXCR anew, one entry per CDR3 protein. Here the sample spans approximately 190,000 distinct CDR3 sequences, 90% to 95% being singletons. Between the trimmed V and J ends, which lost 4 bases and 6 bases, there was a span of 9 bases. CDR1 DFQATT and CDR2 SNEGSKA come from the germline V gene (reference sequence). CDR3 size: 12 residues. This rearrangement joins TRBV20-1 to TRBJ2-2; TRBD2 might be the D (5 bases). The TCR originated in a human donor with Susac syndrome. The specimen sequenced was CD4+ T cells from PBMCs. CDR3 sequence (DNA): TGCAGTGCTATTAGCGAAGCCGGGGAGCTGTTTTTT. It is translated as CSAISEAGELFF.